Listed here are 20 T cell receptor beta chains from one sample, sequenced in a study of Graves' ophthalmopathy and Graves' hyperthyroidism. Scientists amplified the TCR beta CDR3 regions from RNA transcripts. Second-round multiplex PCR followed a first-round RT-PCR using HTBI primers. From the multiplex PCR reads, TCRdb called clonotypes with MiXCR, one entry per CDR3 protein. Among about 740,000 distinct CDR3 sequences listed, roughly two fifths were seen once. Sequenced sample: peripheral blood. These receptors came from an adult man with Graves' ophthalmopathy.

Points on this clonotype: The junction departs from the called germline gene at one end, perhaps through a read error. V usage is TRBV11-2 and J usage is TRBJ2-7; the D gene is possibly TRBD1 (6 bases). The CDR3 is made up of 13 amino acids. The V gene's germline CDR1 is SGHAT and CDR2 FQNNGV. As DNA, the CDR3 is TGCGCCAGCAGCCAAAGGGGGACCTACGAGCAGTACTTC. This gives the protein CASSQRGTYEQYF.

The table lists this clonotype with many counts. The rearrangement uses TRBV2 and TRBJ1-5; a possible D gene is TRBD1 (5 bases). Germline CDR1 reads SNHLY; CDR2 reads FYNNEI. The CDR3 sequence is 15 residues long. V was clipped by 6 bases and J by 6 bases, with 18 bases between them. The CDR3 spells CASRNARVSGQPQHF. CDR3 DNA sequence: TGTGCCAGCAGGAACGCCAGGGTTAGCGGTCAGCCCCAGCATTTT.

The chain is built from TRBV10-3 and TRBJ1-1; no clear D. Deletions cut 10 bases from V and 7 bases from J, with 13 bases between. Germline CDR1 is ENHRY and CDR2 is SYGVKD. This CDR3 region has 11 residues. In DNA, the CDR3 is TGTGCCAGCAACCGGGCCCGTGAAGCTTTCTTT. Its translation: CASNRAREAFF.

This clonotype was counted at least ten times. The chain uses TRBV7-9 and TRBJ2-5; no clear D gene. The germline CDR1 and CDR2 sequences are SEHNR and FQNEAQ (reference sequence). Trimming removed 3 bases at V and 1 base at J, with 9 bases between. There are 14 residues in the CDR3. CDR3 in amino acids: CASSLGASQETQYF. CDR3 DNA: TGTGCCAGCAGCTTGGGTGCCAGCCAAGAGACCCAGTACTTC.

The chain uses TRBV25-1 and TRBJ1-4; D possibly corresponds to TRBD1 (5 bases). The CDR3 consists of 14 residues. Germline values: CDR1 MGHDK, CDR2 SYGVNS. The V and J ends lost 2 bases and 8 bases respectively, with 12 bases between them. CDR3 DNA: TGTGCCAGCAGTGAAGGGGGGAGCTCCGAAAAACTGTTTTTT. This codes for CASSEGGSSEKLFF. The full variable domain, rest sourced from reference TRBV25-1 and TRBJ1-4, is EADIYQTPRYLVIGTGKKITLECSQTMGHDKMYWYQQDPGMELHLIHYSYGVNSTEKGDLSSESTVSRIRTEHFPLTLESARPSHTSQYLCASSEGGSSEKLFFGSGTQLSVL.

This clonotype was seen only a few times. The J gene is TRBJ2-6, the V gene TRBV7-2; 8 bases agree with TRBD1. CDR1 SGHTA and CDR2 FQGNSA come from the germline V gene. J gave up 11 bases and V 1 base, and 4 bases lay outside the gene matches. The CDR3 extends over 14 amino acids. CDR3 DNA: TGTGCCAGCAGCTTAGGGACAGGGACCTACGTCCTGACTTTC. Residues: CASSLGTGTYVLTF.

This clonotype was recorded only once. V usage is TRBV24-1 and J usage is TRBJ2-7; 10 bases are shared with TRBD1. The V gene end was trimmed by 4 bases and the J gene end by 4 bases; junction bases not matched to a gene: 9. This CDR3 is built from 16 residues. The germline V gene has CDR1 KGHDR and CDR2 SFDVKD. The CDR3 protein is CATSDPGTGDRYEQYF. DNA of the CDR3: TGTGCCACCAGTGACCCAGGGACAGGGGATAGATACGAGCAGTACTTC.

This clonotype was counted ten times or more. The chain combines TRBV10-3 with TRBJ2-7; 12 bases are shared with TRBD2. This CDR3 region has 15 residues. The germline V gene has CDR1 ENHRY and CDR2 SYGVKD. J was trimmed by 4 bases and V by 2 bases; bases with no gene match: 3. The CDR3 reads CAISETGTSGYEQYF. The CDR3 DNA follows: TGTGCCATCAGTGAGACAGGGACTAGCGGGTACGAGCAGTACTTC.

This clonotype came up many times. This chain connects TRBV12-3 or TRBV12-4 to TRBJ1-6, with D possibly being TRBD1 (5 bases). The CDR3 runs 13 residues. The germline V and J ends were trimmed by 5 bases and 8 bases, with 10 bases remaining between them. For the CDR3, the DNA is TGTGCCAGCAGTGACAGCAGAGATTCACCCCTCCACTTT. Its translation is CASSDSRDSPLHF.

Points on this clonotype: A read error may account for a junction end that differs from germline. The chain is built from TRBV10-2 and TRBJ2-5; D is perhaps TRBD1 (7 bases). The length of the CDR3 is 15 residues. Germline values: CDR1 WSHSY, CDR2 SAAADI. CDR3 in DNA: TGTGCCAGCAGCGCGGGACAGAGGTTACAAGAGACCCAGTACTTC. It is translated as CASSAGQRLQETQYF.

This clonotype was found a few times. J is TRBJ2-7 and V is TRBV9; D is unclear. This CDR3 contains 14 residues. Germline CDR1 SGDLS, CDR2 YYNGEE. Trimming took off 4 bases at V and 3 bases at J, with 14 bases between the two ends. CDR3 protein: CASSPKGANYEQYF. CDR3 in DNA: TGTGCCAGCAGCCCCAAGGGTGCCAACTACGAGCAGTACTTC.

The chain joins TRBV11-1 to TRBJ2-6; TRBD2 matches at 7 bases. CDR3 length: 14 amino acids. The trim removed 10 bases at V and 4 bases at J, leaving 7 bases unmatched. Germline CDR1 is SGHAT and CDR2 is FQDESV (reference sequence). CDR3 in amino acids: CATKRGAGANVLTF. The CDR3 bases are TGTGCCACCAAGCGGGGCGCAGGGGCCAACGTCCTGACTTTC.

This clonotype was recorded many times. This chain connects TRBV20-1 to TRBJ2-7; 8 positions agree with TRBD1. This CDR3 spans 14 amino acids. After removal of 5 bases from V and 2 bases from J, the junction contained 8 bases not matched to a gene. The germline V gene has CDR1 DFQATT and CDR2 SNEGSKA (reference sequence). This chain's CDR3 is CSAFPGQVAYEQYF. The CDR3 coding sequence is TGCAGTGCTTTCCCGGGACAGGTAGCCTACGAGCAGTACTTC.

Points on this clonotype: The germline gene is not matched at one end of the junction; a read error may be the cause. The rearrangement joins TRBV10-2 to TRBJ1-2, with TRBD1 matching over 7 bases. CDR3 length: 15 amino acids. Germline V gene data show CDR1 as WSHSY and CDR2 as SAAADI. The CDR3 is CASSALWDRGYGYTF. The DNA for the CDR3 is TGTGCCAGCAGTGCCCTATGGGACAGAGGCTATGGCTACACCTTC.

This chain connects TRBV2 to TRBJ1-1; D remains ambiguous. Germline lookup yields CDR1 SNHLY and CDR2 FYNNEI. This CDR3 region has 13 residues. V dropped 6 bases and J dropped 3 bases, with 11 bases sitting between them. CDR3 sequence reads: CASSESGYTEAFF. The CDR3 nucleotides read TGTGCCAGCAGCGAATCCGGGTACACTGAAGCTTTCTTT.

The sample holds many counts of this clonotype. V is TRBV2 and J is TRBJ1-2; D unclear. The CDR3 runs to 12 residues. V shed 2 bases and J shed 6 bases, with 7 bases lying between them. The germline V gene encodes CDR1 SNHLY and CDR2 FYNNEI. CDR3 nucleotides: TGTGCCAGCAGTGAAAGGCAGGATGGCTACACCTTC. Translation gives CASSERQDGYTF.

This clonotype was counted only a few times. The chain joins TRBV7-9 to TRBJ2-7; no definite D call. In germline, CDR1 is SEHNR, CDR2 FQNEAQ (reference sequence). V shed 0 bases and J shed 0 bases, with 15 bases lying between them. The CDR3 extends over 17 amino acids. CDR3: CASSLALDSLSSYEQYF. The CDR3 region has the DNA TGTGCCAGCAGCTTAGCGCTCGACTCCCTAAGCTCCTACGAGCAGTACTTC.

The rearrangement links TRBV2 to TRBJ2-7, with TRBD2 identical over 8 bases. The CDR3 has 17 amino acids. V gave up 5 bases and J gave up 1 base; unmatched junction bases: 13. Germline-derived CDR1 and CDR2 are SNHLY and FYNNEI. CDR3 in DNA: TGTGCCAGCAGTTACTCGGACGGGAGGGCCGGGTCCTACGAGCAGTACTTC. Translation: CASSYSDGRAGSYEQYF. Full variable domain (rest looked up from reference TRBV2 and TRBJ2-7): EPEVTQTPSHQVTQMGQEVILRCVPISNHLYFYWYRQILGQKVEFLVSFYNNEISEKSEIFDDQFSVERPDGSNFTLKIRSTKLEDSAMYFCASSYSDGRAGSYEQYFGPGTRLTVT.

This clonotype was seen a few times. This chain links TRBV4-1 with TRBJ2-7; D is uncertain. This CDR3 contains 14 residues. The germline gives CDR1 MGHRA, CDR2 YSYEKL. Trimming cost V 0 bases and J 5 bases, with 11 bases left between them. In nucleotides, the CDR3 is TGCGCCAGCAGCCAAGAGCGGCATTCCGACGAGCAGTACTTC. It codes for CASSQERHSDEQYF.

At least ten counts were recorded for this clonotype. The CDR3 loop is CASSPPKETQYF. In nucleotides, the CDR3 is TGTGCCAGCAGTCCCCCGAAAGAGACCCAGTACTTC. The gene calls are TRBV6-4 and TRBJ2-5; D remains ambiguous. Per germline, CDR1 MRHNA and CDR2 SNTAGT. Trimming removed 5 bases at V and 3 bases at J, with 7 bases between. The CDR3 is 12 amino acids.